Sequencing of this T cell receptor beta chain was carried out in a study of T cells in Graves' hyperthyroidism and ophthalmopathy (dated by TCRdb to between 2018 and 2020). Concerning the study at large: Peripheral blood was sampled at the time of initial diagnosis, prior to any treatment. Prospective prediction of ophthalmopathy was tested in an independent validation cohort consisting of roughly 19 hyperthyroidism patients and 15 or so patients who later progressed to ophthalmopathy. In several Graves' hyperthyroidism patients, the study also compared T-cell repertoires from thyroid tissue with T-cell repertoires from blood. The paper describes TCR Vbeta CDR3 sequencing of 120 to 150 peripheral blood samples, made up of about 41 ophthalmopathy patients, around 73 hyperthyroidism patients and roughly 17 progressor patients. Following sampling, methimazole starting at 30 mg daily was given to hyperthyroidism patients, and high-dose intravenous methylprednisolone was given to ophthalmopathy patients. The roughly 100 discovery patients were divided at random into training and test sets in a 7:3 ratio. A discovery cohort of about a hundred patients, 43 with Graves' ophthalmopathy and under 60 with stable Graves' hyperthyroidism, was used to find distinguishing TCR V-J signatures.

Stable Graves' hyperthyroidism was defined as the absence of progression to ophthalmopathy over 18 months of follow-up. Hyperthyroidism patients were aged 18 to 65 years and newly diagnosed, with disease duration of less than 2 months. Any patient with an uncontrolled infection, another autoimmune disease, pregnancy or lactation was excluded. Clinical symptoms, serum thyroxine and TRAb, thyroid ultrasound, and orbital computed tomography formed the basis for the diagnoses. Ficoll-Paque density gradient centrifugation was used to isolate PBMCs from approximately 10 ml of fresh peripheral blood. Total RNA was extracted using Trizol reagent, and RNA quality was assessed on an Agilent 2100 Bioanalyzer. V is trimmed back by 7 bases and J by 5 bases, and the junction contains 16 bases that no gene match accounts for. The CDR3 runs 17 residues from the cysteine to the phenylalanine. Only the CDR3 portion is preserved as DNA: 51 bases, with reading frame beginning at the first base. From a lookup of the germline V gene, CDR1 and CDR2 are MRHNA and SNTAGT.

Amplification of TCR beta CDR3 regions was carried out from RNA transcripts. The TCR CDR3 was subjected to a first round of RT-PCR using the HTBI primer set and the Qiagen OneStep RT-PCR kit. Libraries were constructed in a second round of multiplex PCR, after which size selection and purification were performed. The libraries were sequenced on an Illumina HiSeq2000 using paired-end 100 bp reads. Processing in the source paper ran as follows. SOAPnuke was used to process the raw data, with reads discarded if the reads contained adapters or uncalled bases, had a mean Phred below 15, or lacked an exact constant-primer or identifier match. High-quality paired reads were merged using COPE v1.2.5, and each unique nucleotide sequence was defined as a clonotype. Clonotypes were aligned to IMGT TRBV, TRBD and TRBJ reference segments using MiTCR v1.1. The analysis included only V-J combinations with a frequency above 0.0001, which together covered roughly 99% of the repertoires. A TCS score was defined as the ratio of F50 (clonal expansion) to E x V (chaos), with BLOSUM62-based TCRdist applied between CDR3 peptides within each V-J. Welch's t-statistics and random forest reduced fewer than 600 V-J features to about 13, which were used in a naive Bayes classifier (R e1071). The public reads were quality trimmed at Q25 with fastp and then assembled into clones with MiXCR by TCRdb, keeping productive beta chains. Rows merge per CDR3 protein into single entries with the most common DNA and genes. The V and J calls come from TCRdb's annotation, not from the publication. Present in this sample are some 460,000 distinct CDR3 sequences, approximately 14% of which were seen just once. Over 7.5% of the sample is held by the ten biggest clonotypes.

Findings and caveats that apply to the study as a whole: Blood samples also contained most of the expanded thyroid clonotypes (frequency above 0.001), which suggests that blood repertoires may reflect thyroid immune responses. A model built on a 13 V-J signature distinguished ophthalmopathy from stable hyperthyroidism, reaching roughly 88% sensitivity and around 81% specificity in cross-validation and 80%/75% in testing. Sample size was not statistically predetermined, and blinding of investigators to group allocation was not performed. In validation, the model predicted progression to ophthalmopathy a median of about 6.8 months before onset, with about 70% sensitivity and roughly 73% specificity.

Concerning this clonotype: There is no known antigen for this receptor. No base-level quality is on record; no much larger clone is a single base apart.

The rearrangement combines TRBV6-4 with TRBJ2-3; 9 bases in the middle match TRBD2. The specimen sequenced was blood. The sequence was collected from a woman between 18 and 30 years old with Graves' hyperthyroidism. The CDR3 protein sequence reads: CASNPRGGPSFLDTQYF. The nucleotide sequence reads TGTGCCAGCAACCCGCGGGGGGGACCTAGTTTTTTAGATACGCAGTATTTT.